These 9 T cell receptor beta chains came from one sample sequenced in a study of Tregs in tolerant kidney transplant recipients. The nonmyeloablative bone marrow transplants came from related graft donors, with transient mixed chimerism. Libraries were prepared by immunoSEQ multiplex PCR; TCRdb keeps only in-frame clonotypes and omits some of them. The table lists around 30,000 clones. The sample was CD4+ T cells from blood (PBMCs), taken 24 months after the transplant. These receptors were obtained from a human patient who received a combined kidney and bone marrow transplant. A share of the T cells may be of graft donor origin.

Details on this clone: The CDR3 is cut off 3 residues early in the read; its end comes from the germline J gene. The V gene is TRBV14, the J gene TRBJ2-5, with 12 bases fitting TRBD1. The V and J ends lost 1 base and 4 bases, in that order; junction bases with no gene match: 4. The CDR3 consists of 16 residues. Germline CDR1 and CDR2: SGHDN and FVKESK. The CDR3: CASSQGDRGLGETQYF. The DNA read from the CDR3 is TGTGCCAGCAGCCAAGGGGACAGGGGGCTTGGAGAGACC.

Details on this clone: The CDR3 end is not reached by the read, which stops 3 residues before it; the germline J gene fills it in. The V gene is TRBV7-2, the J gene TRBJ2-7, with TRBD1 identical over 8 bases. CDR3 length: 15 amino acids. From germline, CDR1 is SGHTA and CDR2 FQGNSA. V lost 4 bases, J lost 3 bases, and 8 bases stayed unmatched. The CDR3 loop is CASSSGQGGFYEQYF. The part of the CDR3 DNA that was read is TGTGCCAGCAGCTCAGGACAGGGAGGTTTCTACGAG.

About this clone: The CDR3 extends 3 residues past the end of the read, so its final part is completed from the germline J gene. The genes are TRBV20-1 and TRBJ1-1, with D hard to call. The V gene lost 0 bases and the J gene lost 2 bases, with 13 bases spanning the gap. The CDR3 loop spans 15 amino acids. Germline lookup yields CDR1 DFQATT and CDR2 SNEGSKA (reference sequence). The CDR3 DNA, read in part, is TGCAGTGCTAGAGATGCGGAGGCCGAAAACACTGAA. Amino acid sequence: CSARDAEAENTE. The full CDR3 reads CSARDAEAENTEAFF.

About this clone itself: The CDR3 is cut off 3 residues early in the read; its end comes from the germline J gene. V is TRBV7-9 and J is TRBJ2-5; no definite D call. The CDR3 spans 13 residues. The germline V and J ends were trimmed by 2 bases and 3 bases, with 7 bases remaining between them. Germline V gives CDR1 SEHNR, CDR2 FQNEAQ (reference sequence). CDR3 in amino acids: CASSLISEETQYF. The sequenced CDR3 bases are TGTGCCAGCAGCTTAATTTCGGAAGAGACC.

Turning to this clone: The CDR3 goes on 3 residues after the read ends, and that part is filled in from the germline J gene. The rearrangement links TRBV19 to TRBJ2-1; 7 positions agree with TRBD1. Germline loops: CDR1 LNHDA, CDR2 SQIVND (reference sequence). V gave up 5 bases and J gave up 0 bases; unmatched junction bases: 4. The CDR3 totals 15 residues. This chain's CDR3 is CASSFRDSSYNEQFF. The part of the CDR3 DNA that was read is TGTGCCAGTAGTTTCCGGGACAGCTCCTACAATGAG. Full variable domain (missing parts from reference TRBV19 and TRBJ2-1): DGGITQSPKYLFRKEGQNVTLSCEQNLNHDAMYWYRQDPGQGLRLIYYSQIVNDFQKGDIAEGYSVSREKKESFPLTVTSAQKNPTAFYLCASSFRDSSYNEQFFGPGTRLTVL.

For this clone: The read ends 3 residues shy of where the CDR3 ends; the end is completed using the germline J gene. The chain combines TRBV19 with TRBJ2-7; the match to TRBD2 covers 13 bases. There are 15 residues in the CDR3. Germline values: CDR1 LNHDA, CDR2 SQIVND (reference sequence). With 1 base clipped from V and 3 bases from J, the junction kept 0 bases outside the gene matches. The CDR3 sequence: CASSIGTSGSYEQYF. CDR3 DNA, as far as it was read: TGTGCCAGTAGTATAGGGACTAGCGGGAGCTACGAG.

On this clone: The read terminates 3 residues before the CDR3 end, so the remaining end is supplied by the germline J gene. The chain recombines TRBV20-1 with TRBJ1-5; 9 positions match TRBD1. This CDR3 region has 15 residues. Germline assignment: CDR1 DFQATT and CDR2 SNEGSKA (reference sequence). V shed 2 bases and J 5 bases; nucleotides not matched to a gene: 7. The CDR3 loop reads CSARRPDRGDQPQHF. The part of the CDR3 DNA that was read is TGCAGTGCTAGACGCCCGGACAGGGGCGATCAGCCC.

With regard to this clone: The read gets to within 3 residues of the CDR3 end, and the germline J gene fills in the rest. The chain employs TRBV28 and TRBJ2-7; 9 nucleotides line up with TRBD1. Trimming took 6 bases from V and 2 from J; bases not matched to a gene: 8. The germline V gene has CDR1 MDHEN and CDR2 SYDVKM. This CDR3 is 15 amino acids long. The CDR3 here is CASRTVRTGAYEQYF. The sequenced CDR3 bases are TGTGCCAGCAGAACCGTTCGGACAGGGGCCTACGAG.

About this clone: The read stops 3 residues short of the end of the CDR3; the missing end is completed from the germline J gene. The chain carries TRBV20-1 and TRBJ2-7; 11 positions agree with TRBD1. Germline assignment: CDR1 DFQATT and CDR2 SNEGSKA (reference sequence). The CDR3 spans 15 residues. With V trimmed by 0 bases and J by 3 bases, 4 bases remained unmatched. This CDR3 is CSARDQGTGGYEQYF. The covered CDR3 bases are TGCAGTGCTAGAGATCAAGGGACAGGGGGCTACGAG.